This T cell receptor beta chain was recorded in a study of PD-1 blockade in classical Hodgkin lymphoma. Regarding the study as a whole: Why repertoires differed is undefined; disease activity or prior therapy possibly contributed. It was reported that newly diagnosed patients had less baseline TCR diversity than healthy donors.

V lost 5 bases, J lost 6 bases, and 10 bases stayed unmatched. CDR1 is SNHLY, CDR2 FYNNEI, per germline. The CDR3 is 15 amino acids. The repertoire was sequenced with immunoSEQ multiplex PCR; TCRdb's copy has only in-frame clones and lacks some. The data show 41,000 or so clones, roughly 69% seen once. Points on this clone: What it binds is not known.

The sample's time point: cycle 4 day 1 (C4D1), after around six weeks of nivolumab. All the patients suffered relapse after autologous stem cell transplantation, and brentuximab vedotin exposure differed. Best response was recorded as complete response, partial response or progressive disease. This chain links TRBV2 with TRBJ1-1; 9 bases are a match to TRBD1. The sequenced sample was peripheral blood mononuclear cells (PBMCs), obtained before the fourth cycle of nivolumab. The receptor's source is a human donor with classical Hodgkin lymphoma. The DNA of the CDR3 is TGTGCCAGCAGTCTCCCGGACAGGGGTGGCGCTGAAGCTTTCTTT. This encodes CASSLPDRGGAEAFF.